A selection of T cell receptor beta chains follows, all from one sample in a study of T cell clusters in autoimmune cytopenias. TCRdb re-called the multiplex PCR reads and catalogs CDR3 proteins one per entry, DNA excluded. This specimen shows 3,900 or so distinct CDR3 sequences; the ten leading clones hold about 15%. The sample comprised peripheral blood. The receptor set was obtained from a human donor with an autoimmune cytopenia or autoimmune hepatitis (not recorded which). CDR3s include the opening cysteine and the closing phenylalanine or tryptophan. Fields, in order: V gene, clone size, J gene, CDR3 protein. Not every row has a clone size; where given, it reads once, few, many or a size class.

v_call: TRBV5-1
clone_size: -
j_call: TRBJ1-6
cdr3_aa: CASSLALDRNSPLHF

v_call: TRBV5-3
clone_size: medium-sized
j_call: TRBJ1-2
cdr3_aa: CARSLGREACPNYGYTF

v_call: TRBV6-5
clone_size: -
j_call: TRBJ1-6
cdr3_aa: CASSDGSAGGSPLYF

v_call: TRBV29-1
clone_size: medium-sized
j_call: TRBJ1-6
cdr3_aa: CSVRTGNNSPLHF

v_call: TRBV15
clone_size: large
j_call: TRBJ2-1
cdr3_aa: CATSRGSAGMVEQFF

v_call: TRBV12-3/TRBV12-4
clone_size: medium-sized
j_call: TRBJ2-5
cdr3_aa: CASSRRGYEETQYF

v_call: TRBV18
clone_size: medium-sized
j_call: TRBJ2-1
cdr3_aa: CASSPAIYNEQFF

v_call: TRBV19
clone_size: -
j_call: TRBJ2-7
cdr3_aa: CASSRTSGTYYEQYF

v_call: TRBV27
clone_size: medium-sized
j_call: TRBJ2-3
cdr3_aa: CASSLLLAGVDTQYF

v_call: TRBV30
clone_size: medium-sized
j_call: TRBJ1-2
cdr3_aa: CAWEAGAALGGYTF

v_call: TRBV27
clone_size: medium-sized
j_call: TRBJ1-5
cdr3_aa: CASSFSQPQHF

v_call: TRBV6-2/TRBV6-3
clone_size: medium-sized
j_call: TRBJ2-1
cdr3_aa: CASSYSANEQFF

v_call: TRBV19
clone_size: medium-sized
j_call: TRBJ2-1
cdr3_aa: CASSNRLAGGLYEQFF

v_call: TRBV20-1
clone_size: -
j_call: TRBJ2-5
cdr3_aa: CSAPRLGEETQYF